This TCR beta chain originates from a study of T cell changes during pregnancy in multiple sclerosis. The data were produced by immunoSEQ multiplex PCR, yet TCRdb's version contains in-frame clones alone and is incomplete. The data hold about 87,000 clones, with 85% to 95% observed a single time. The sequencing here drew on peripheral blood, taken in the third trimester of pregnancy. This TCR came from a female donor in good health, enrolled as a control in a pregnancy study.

The CDR3 bases are TGTGCCAGCAGTCTACGGACTAGCGGGATCTACGAGCAGTACTTC. Its translation: CASSLRTSGIYEQYF. This chain uses TRBV27 with TRBJ2-7; 12 nucleotides match TRBD2. The V and J ends lost 5 bases and 3 bases, in that order; junction bases with no gene match: 5. Germline CDR1 and CDR2: MNHEY and SMNVEV (reference sequence). The CDR3 extends over 15 amino acids.